This TCR beta chain was identified during a study of shared clonotypes between healthy human individuals. Study-wide results and caveats: Around 5.4% of naive CD4 clonotypes were common to several donors.

Comments on this clone: Its antigen is unidentified.

CDR1 is MDHEN and CDR2 is SYDVKM in the germline V gene. There are 16 residues in the CDR3. The junction had 7 bases not matched to a gene; V was cut back by 5 bases and J by 5 bases. Clones were read by immunoSEQ multiplex PCR, and TCRdb kept only the in-frame ones, dropping some. Among 550,000 to 850,000 clones listed, roughly 72% were seen once. Source material: memory CD4+ T cells sorted from blood. The subset denotes: CD45RA-negative fraction. The rearrangement joins TRBV28 to TRBJ2-1; TRBD2 matches at 12 bases. The receptor's source is a young woman in good health. The CDR3 sequence is CASSITSGRSNNEQFF. The CDR3 DNA reads TGTGCCAGCAGTATAACTAGCGGGAGGTCTAACAATGAGCAGTTCTTC.